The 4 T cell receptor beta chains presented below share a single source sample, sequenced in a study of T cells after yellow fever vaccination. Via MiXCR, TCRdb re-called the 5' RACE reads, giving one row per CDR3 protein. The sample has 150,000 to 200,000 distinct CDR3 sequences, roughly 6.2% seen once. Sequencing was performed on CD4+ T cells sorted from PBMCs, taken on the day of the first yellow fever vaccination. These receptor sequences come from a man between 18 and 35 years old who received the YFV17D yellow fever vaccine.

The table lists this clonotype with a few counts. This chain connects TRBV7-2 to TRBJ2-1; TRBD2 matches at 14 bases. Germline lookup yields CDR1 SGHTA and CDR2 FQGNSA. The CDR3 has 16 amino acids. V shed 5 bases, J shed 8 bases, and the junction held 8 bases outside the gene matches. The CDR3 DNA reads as TGTGCCAGCAGCCCCCGACTAGCGGGGGGGGCGTATGAGCAGTTCTTC. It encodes CASSPRLAGGAYEQFF.

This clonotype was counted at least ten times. The CDR3 is CASSLRFTDTQYF. The CDR3 coding sequence is TGCGCCAGCAGTTTGAGGTTCACAGATACGCAGTATTTT. This chain connects TRBV4-3 to TRBJ2-3; no clear D. The V gene's germline CDR1 is LGHNA and CDR2 YSLEER. The CDR3 runs to 13 residues. Trimming took 6 bases from V and 2 from J, leaving 9 bases between them.

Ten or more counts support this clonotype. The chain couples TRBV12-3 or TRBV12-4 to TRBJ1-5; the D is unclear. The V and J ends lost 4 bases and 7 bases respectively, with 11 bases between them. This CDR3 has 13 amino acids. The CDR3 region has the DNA TGTGCCAGCAGTTCTGGGTACAGACAGCCCCAGCATTTT. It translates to CASSSGYRQPQHF.

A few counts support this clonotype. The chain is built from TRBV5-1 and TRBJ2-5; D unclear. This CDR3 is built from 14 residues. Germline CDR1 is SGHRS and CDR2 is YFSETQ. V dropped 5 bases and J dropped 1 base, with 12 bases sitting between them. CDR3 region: CASRVSDAQETQYF. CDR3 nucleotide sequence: TGCGCCAGCAGGGTCAGCGATGCCCAAGAGACCCAGTACTTC.